The entry below gives a single TCR beta chain sequence along with its context. Its antigen is unknown. The sample originates from a study of post-analysis software for immune sequencing data. Study information: Several disease courses (relapsing-remitting, secondary progressive and progressive-relapsing) of multiple sclerosis were included.

Germline CDR1 and CDR2: SGHRS and YFSETQ. The V and J ends lost 0 bases and 2 bases respectively, with 11 bases between them. This CDR3 has 15 amino acids. Study findings and constraints: The normalized Chao1 diversity of multiple sclerosis patients was significantly lower than that of controls. TRBV5-6, TRBV5-1 and TRBV20-1 belonged to a set of a handful of TRBV segments that were more frequent in patients than controls.

Sequencing libraries made from TCR beta cDNA carried unique molecular identifiers. One entry per CDR3 protein results from TCRdb running MiXCR on the PCR reads. The data hold hundreds of thousands of distinct CDR3 sequences, with about 40% observed a single time. This receptor was identified in a girl aged 10 to 17 with multiple sclerosis. This chain links TRBV5-1 with TRBJ1-1; TRBD1 is a possible D gene (5 bases). Sequences were obtained from blood. CDR3 sequence reads: CASSLASQGNTEAFF. In nucleotides, the CDR3 is TGCGCCAGCAGCTTGGCATCCCAGGGAAACACTGAAGCTTTCTTT.